The rows below give T cell receptor beta chains drawn from one sample of a study of metastatic and nonmetastatic thyroid tumors. TCRdb reassembled clones from the PCR reads with MiXCR. Here the sample spans tens of thousands of clones, about 25% being singletons. Sequencing was performed on blood. The origin of the receptors is a male donor with papillary thyroid cancer or a benign thyroid nodule (not recorded which). Some clones in this sample may be carry-over from other donors' samples. Each CDR3 is given with its conserved first and last residue. The D gene is left open where the match is weak. Clone size, where shown, is once, few, many, or a class for clones that have expanded.

abundance	v_gene	j_gene	d_gene	CDR3aa	CDR3nt
NA	TRBV30	TRBJ1-1	NA	CAWTGVTEAFF	TGTGCCTGGACAGGGGTGACTGAAGCTTTCTTT
many	TRBV7-8	TRBJ2-2	TRBD2	CASSLVGTSGSPGELFF	TGTGCCAGCAGCTTAGTTGGGACTAGCGGGAGCCCCGGGGAGCTGTTTTTT
NA	TRBV13	TRBJ2-1	TRBD1	CASIISGDRKNEQFF	TGTGCCAGCATCATTAGTGGGGACAGAAAGAATGAGCAGTTCTTC
few	TRBV19	TRBJ2-7	NA	CASSWGTDFEQYF	TGTGCCAGTAGTTGGGGGACGGACTTTGAGCAGTACTTC
many	TRBV6-6	TRBJ2-3	TRBD2	CASSPGLAGRGTDTQYF	TGTGCCAGCAGTCCGGGACTAGCGGGAAGGGGGACAGATACGCAGTATTTT
NA	TRBV20-1	TRBJ2-7	NA	CSARIANSPLEQYF	TGCAGTGCTAGGATCGCGAACAGTCCTTTGGAGCAGTACTTC
few	TRBV7-9	TRBJ1-4	NA	CASSFAPGTLFF	TGTGCCAGCAGCTTTGCACCCGGGACGCTGTTTTTT
many	TRBV11-2	TRBJ1-1	NA	CASSLEQVYMNTEAFF	TGTGCCAGCAGCTTAGAACAGGTATACATGAACACTGAAGCTTTCTTT
many	TRBV7-9	TRBJ2-7	NA	CASTLSRADSYEQYF	TGTGCCAGCACTCTGTCGCGGGCGGACTCCTACGAGCAGTACTTC
NA	TRBV7-9	TRBJ2-7	NA	CASSDRTAYEQYF	TGTGCCAGCAGCGACAGGACGGCCTACGAGCAGTACTTC
NA	TRBV28	TRBJ1-2	TRBD1	CASSVGGQCNYGYTF	TGTGCCAGCAGTGTCGGGGGACAGTGTAACTATGGCTACACCTTC
few	TRBV6-1	TRBJ2-2	TRBD1	CASSRDRGNTGELFF	TGTGCCAGCAGCCGCGACAGGGGGAACACCGGGGAGCTGTTTTTT
many	TRBV5-5	TRBJ2-7	NA	CASSLGAAAGEQYF	TGTGCCAGCAGCTTGGGCGCGGCCGCGGGCGAGCAGTACTTC
many	TRBV20-1	TRBJ2-7	NA	CSAQDPLSAYEQYF	TGCAGTGCCCAAGACCCTTTATCGGCCTACGAGCAGTACTTC
many	TRBV7-9	TRBJ2-7	TRBD1	CASSHLTGHEQYF	TGTGCCAGCAGCCACTTGACAGGGCACGAGCAGTACTTC
NA	TRBV6-2/TRBV6-3	TRBJ2-7	NA	CASSYRSSYEQYF	TGTGCCAGCAGTTACAGGAGCTCCTACGAGCAGTACTTC
few	TRBV6-1	TRBJ1-1	NA	CASSETGNTEAFF	TGTGCCAGCAGTGAAACAGGGAACACTGAAGCTTTCTTT
NA	TRBV7-2	TRBJ2-7	NA	CASSQSGPSYEQYF	TGTGCCAGCAGCCAAAGCGGGCCCAGCTACGAGCAGTACTTC
many	TRBV6-1	TRBJ1-5	NA	CASSSDSYSNQPQHF	TGTGCCAGCAGCTCGGACAGCTATAGCAATCAGCCCCAGCATTTT
NA	TRBV7-3	TRBJ1-2	NA	CASSLNPGYGYTF	TGTGCCAGCAGCTTAAACCCAGGCTATGGCTACACCTTC